This is a list of T cell receptor beta chains from one sample in a study of blood T cell repertoires in COVID-19. Repertoires were generated with immunoSEQ multiplex PCR, while TCRdb's copy carries only in-frame clones and drops some. The sample carries more than 75,000 clones, about 79% recorded once. Sequencing used peripheral blood. These receptors came from a man in his sixties with acute or convalescent COVID-19. CDR3s include the opening cysteine and the closing phenylalanine or tryptophan. A D gene is named only where the DNA matches it firmly. Rows give clone size only sometimes, using once, few, many, or a class for an expanded clone.

TRBV7-2,NA,NA,TRBJ2-7,CASSPGGGPIYEQYF,TGTGCCAGCAGTCCTGGGGGGGGCCCAATCTACGAGCAGTACTTC
TRBV18,once,TRBD2,TRBJ2-5,CASSRLAGGPETQYF,TGTGCCAGCTCAAGACTAGCGGGGGGGCCAGAGACCCAGTACTTC
TRBV19,NA,NA,TRBJ2-5,CASSMTPVLETQYF,TGTGCCAGTAGTATGACTCCCGTCTTAGAGACCCAGTACTTC
TRBV5-8,NA,NA,TRBJ2-5,CASSLSFSAEQETQYF,TGTGCCAGCAGCTTGAGCTTTTCGGCGGAACAAGAGACCCAGTACTTC
TRBV29-1,NA,TRBD1,TRBJ2-1,CSVDHGQVNNEQFF,TGCAGCGTTGATCACGGACAGGTAAACAATGAGCAGTTCTTC
TRBV6-5,NA,TRBD2,TRBJ2-7,CASSAGVNSYEQYF,TGTGCCAGCAGCGCGGGGGTAAACTCCTACGAGCAGTACTTC
TRBV5-4,NA,NA,TRBJ1-3,CASSFGESGNTIYF,TGTGCCAGCAGCTTCGGGGAATCTGGAAACACCATATATTTT
TRBV18,NA,NA,TRBJ1-3,CASSPGLGNTIYF,TGTGCCAGCTCACCGGGCCTTGGAAACACCATATATTTT
TRBV7-9,NA,NA,TRBJ2-2,CASSHVLRGRGANTGELFF,TGTGCCAGCAGCCATGTCCTAAGGGGGCGGGGCGCGAACACCGGGGAGCTGTTTTTT
TRBV11-2,NA,NA,TRBJ1-2,CASSLVAGGNYGYTF,TGTGCCAGCAGCTTAGTTGCGGGGGGGAACTATGGCTACACCTTC
TRBV25-1,NA,NA,TRBJ1-1,CATRGLNTEAFF,TGTGCCACCAGGGGCCTAAACACTGAAGCTTTCTTT
TRBV28,NA,TRBD1,TRBJ2-1,CASSERQGAYNEQFF,TGTGCCAGCAGTGAAAGACAGGGGGCCTACAATGAGCAGTTCTTC
TRBV2,NA,TRBD2,TRBJ2-1,CASSWTSGGRRGNEQFF,TGTGCCAGCAGCTGGACTAGCGGGGGCCGGAGAGGGAATGAGCAGTTCTTC
TRBV7-2,NA,TRBD2,TRBJ2-5,CASRQAGGPYETQYF,TGTGCCAGCCGGCAAGCGGGGGGGCCTTATGAGACCCAGTACTTC
TRBV5-1,NA,TRBD2,TRBJ2-1,CACGTSGGLEQFF,TGCGCTTGCGGAACTAGCGGGGGGCTTGAGCAGTTCTTC
TRBV2,NA,NA,TRBJ2-2,CASSVGAGPGELFF,TGTGCCAGCAGTGTAGGTGCAGGGCCCGGGGAGCTGTTTTTT
TRBV5-1,few,TRBD1,TRBJ1-2,CASSETGGYNYGYTF,TGCGCCAGCAGTGAAACAGGGGGCTATAACTATGGCTACACCTTC
TRBV19,NA,NA,TRBJ1-2,CASSTRRGFFGGYTF,TGTGCCAGTAGTACCCGGCGGGGCTTTTTTGGTGGCTACACCTTC
TRBV28,NA,TRBD1,TRBJ1-4,CASRYGTGGDRGEKLFF,TGTGCCAGCCGGTACGGGACAGGGGGTGACAGGGGTGAAAAACTGTTTTTT
TRBV11-2,NA,NA,TRBJ1-5,CASSLDGSNQPQHF,TGTGCCAGCAGCTTAGATGGCAGCAATCAGCCCCAGCATTTT
TRBV7-9,NA,NA,TRBJ2-3,CASSPPPLTRYTTDTQYF,TGTGCCAGCAGTCCACCCCCCCTGACTAGGTACACCACAGATACGCAGTATTTT
TRBV18,NA,TRBD1,TRBJ1-2,CASSPDRGMGHTF,TGTGCCAGCTCACCGGACAGGGGTATGGGCCACACCTTC
TRBV27,NA,TRBD1,TRBJ1-5,CASRQTGTGATGGNQPQHF,TGTGCCAGCAGGCAGACCGGGACAGGGGCCACCGGGGGCAATCAGCCCCAGCATTTT
TRBV11-2,NA,TRBD2,TRBJ2-1,CASSLAQRGGSYNEQFF,TGTGCCAGCAGCTTAGCCCAGCGGGGGGGTTCCTACAATGAGCAGTTCTTC
TRBV6-4,NA,TRBD1,TRBJ2-1,CASSDANRGLKNEQFF,TGTGCCAGCAGTGACGCCAACAGGGGGCTCAAAAATGAGCAGTTCTTC
TRBV18,NA,NA,TRBJ1-5,CASSPIGVHSNQPQHF,TGTGCCAGCTCACCAATCGGGGTACATAGCAATCAGCCCCAGCATTTT
TRBV7-2,NA,TRBD2,TRBJ2-1,CASSQAPVAGGLGEQFF,TGTGCCAGCAGCCAAGCCCCAGTAGCGGGCGGCCTTGGTGAGCAGTTCTTC
TRBV5-6,NA,NA,TRBJ2-2,CASSGGSGSRELFF,TGTGCCAGCAGCGGGGGGTCGGGGAGCAGGGAGCTGTTTTTT
TRBV19,NA,NA,TRBJ1-1,CASSTRTPFEAFF,TGTGCCAGTAGTACGCGGACACCCTTTGAAGCTTTCTTT
TRBV19,NA,NA,TRBJ2-4,CASSAVGTTGAKNIQYF,TGTGCCAGTAGTGCGGTGGGTACGACAGGTGCCAAAAACATTCAGTACTTC
TRBV6-1,NA,TRBD1,TRBJ1-5,CASSETGGIQPQHF,TGTGCCAGCAGTGAAACAGGGGGAATCCAGCCCCAGCATTTT
TRBV4-1,NA,TRBD2,TRBJ2-1,CASSQGLAGGNWNEQFF,TGCGCCAGCAGCCAGGGACTAGCGGGGGGGAATTGGAATGAGCAGTTCTTC
TRBV7-9,NA,NA,TRBJ1-2,CASSLERPRYGYTF,TGTGCCAGCAGCTTAGAGAGGCCTCGCTATGGCTACACCTTC
TRBV24-1,NA,TRBD2,TRBJ2-3,CATSGDSGGPIRTDTQYF,TGTGCCACCAGTGGAGATAGCGGGGGCCCAATCCGCACAGATACGCAGTATTTT
TRBV5-1,few,NA,TRBJ1-4,CASSLGAGREKLFF,TGCGCCAGCAGCTTGGGGGCAGGGCGGGAAAAACTGTTTTTT
TRBV6-5,NA,NA,TRBJ2-3,CASSFRQTTTDTQYF,TGTGCCAGCAGTTTTAGACAGACCACTACAGATACGCAGTATTTT
TRBV3-1/TRBV3-2,NA,NA,TRBJ1-6,CASSQGGVQSPLHF,TGTGCCAGCAGCCAAGGGGGGGTTCAATCACCCCTCCACTTT